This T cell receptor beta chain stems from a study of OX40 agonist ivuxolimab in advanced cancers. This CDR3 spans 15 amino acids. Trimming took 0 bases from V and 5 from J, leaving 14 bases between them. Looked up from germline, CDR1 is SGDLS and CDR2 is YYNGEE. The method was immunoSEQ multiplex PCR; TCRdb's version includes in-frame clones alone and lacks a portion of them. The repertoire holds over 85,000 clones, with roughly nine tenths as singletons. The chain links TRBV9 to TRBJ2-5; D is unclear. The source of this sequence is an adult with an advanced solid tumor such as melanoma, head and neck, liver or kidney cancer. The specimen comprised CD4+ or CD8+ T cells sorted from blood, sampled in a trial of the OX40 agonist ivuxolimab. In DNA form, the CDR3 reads TGTGCCAGCAGCGTAGTAGGGTTTAGTACGGAGACCCAGTACTTC. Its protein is CASSVVGFSTETQYF.